This T cell receptor (beta chain) was sequenced in a study of human T cells and chemical hapten exposure. The overall study: The sensitizing agent was 2% DPC, placed on about 2 cm by about 2 cm of upper inner arm skin.

Germline V CDR1 and CDR2: SQVTM, ANQGSEA. The J segment lost 6 bases and the V segment lost 7 bases, leaving 16 bases of the junction unmatched. There are 15 residues in the CDR3. Each CDR3 protein gets one entry after TCRdb re-called the RACE reads with MiXCR. The sample yields 90,000 to 110,000 distinct CDR3 sequences, roughly a third seen once. The time point here: patch test 3, about 24 weeks after DPC sensitization. The treatment denotes: therapeutic diphenylcyclopropenone sensitization with weekly scalp DPC. The authors' total RNA extraction used unfractionated whole blood. The sequence was obtained from a man aged 40-55 years with alopecia areata. Some clones in this sample may be carry-over from other donors' samples. The genes are TRBV29-1 and TRBJ2-3; 7 positions match TRBD2. This specimen consisted of whole blood, obtained in connection with sensitization to the hapten diphenylcyclopropenone (DPC). The CDR3: CSGSFGLAASDTQYF. The CDR3 DNA is TGCAGCGGGAGCTTTGGGCTAGCGGCCTCGGATACGCAGTATTTT.